One sample yielded the 13 T cell receptor beta chains listed below, sequenced in a study of technical replicates of blood from a handful of donors. The method was immunoSEQ multiplex PCR; TCRdb's version includes in-frame clones alone and lacks a portion of them. There are 75,000 to 95,000 clones in the sample; just under 95% occur only once, and 0.2% to 0.3% lies in the top ten. The sequenced sample was T cells isolated from PBMCs. The source of these receptors is a human donor in good health.

This chain links TRBV28 with TRBJ1-5, with D tentatively TRBD1 (5 bases). Germline values: CDR1 MDHEN, CDR2 SYDVKM. The CDR3 extends over 17 amino acids. Trimming left V 4 bases short and J 3 bases short, with 19 bases between. This CDR3 reads CASSSLWGETDNQPQHF. The CDR3 coding sequence is TGTGCCAGCAGTTCCCTCTGGGGGGAAACGGACAATCAGCCCCAGCATTTT.

The chain has TRBV6-1 and TRBJ1-1; tentatively, D is TRBD1 (6 bases). CDR1 and CDR2 (germline): MNHNS, SASEGT. V lost 6 bases and J lost 4, with 12 bases in between. CDR3 length: 13 amino acids. The CDR3, as DNA: TGTGCCAGCAGGGAATTCAGGGGCACTGAAGCTTTCTTT. The encoded protein is CASREFRGTEAFF.

The chain uses TRBV5-6 and TRBJ2-7, with TRBD1 matching 7 bases. The CDR3 has 12 residues. Germline V gene sequence: CDR1 SGHDT, CDR2 YYEEEE. V gave up 6 bases and J gave up 3 bases; unmatched junction bases: 3. The CDR3 nucleotides read TGTGCCAGCACCCGGGACAGCTACGAGCAGTACTTC. Residues: CASTRDSYEQYF.

The chain uses TRBV6-4 and TRBJ2-3; 9 nucleotides align to TRBD2. V lost 0 bases and J lost 3; bases outside the gene matches: 7. Germline V CDR1 and CDR2: MRHNA, SNTAGT. The CDR3 has 17 residues. Written as DNA, the CDR3 is TGTGCCAGCAGTGACTCGGGTGCTAGCGGGAAAACAGATACGCAGTATTTT. It specifies CASSDSGASGKTDTQYF.

The V and J genes are TRBV7-9 and TRBJ1-6, with TRBD1 identical over 8 bases. The V gene's germline CDR1 is SEHNR and CDR2 FQNEAQ (reference sequence). The CDR3 has 15 residues. The J segment lost 5 bases and the V segment lost 5 bases, leaving 5 bases of the junction unmatched. The CDR3 loop reads CASSPRGLNNSPLHF. The CDR3 coding sequence is TGTGCCAGCAGCCCCAGGGGGCTCAATAATTCACCCCTCCACTTT.

The chain recombines TRBV25-1 with TRBJ2-7; 8 nucleotides agree with TRBD2. Germline CDR1 is MGHDK and CDR2 is SYGVNS. The length of the CDR3 is 14 residues. V dropped 2 bases and J dropped 7; count of bases not matched to a gene: 7. CDR3 amino acids: CASSEGLALREQYF. The CDR3 DNA sequence: TGTGCCAGCAGTGAAGGACTAGCCCTGCGGGAGCAGTACTTC.

V usage is TRBV6-1 and J usage is TRBJ2-7; maybe TRBD2 (5 bases). Germline V CDR1 and CDR2: MNHNS, SASEGT. CDR3 size: 14 residues. V was cut by 6 bases and J by 1 base, with 13 bases left in between. The CDR3, as DNA: TGTGCCAGCAGCATGAGGGATGGATCCTACGAGCAGTACTTC. Translation: CASSMRDGSYEQYF.

This clone occurred once. The rearrangement uses TRBV5-4 and TRBJ1-1, with 11 nucleotides matching TRBD1. Germline CDR1 and CDR2: SGHNT and YYREEE (reference sequence). J gave up 0 bases and V 5 bases, and 6 bases lay outside the gene matches. The length of the CDR3 is 16 residues. CDR3 sequence: CASRGQGVSVNTEAFF. The CDR3 DNA reads TGTGCCAGCAGGGGACAGGGGGTAAGCGTGAACACTGAAGCTTTCTTT.

The chain couples TRBV19 to TRBJ2-3; D possibly corresponds to TRBD2 (6 bases). In germline, CDR1 is LNHDA, CDR2 SQIVND (reference sequence). There are 16 residues in the CDR3. V lost 3 bases to trimming and J lost 3 bases, with 16 bases between them. The CDR3 DNA follows: TGTGCCAGTAGTATGGGGACTTCCATGGGGACAGATACGCAGTATTTT. This translates into CASSMGTSMGTDTQYF.

The rearrangement uses TRBV6-1 and TRBJ2-5, with D tentatively TRBD1 (5 bases). Trimming took off 6 bases at V and 0 bases at J, with 8 bases between the two ends. The CDR3 spans 13 residues. Germline V gene data show CDR1 as MNHNS and CDR2 as SASEGT. CDR3 sequence: CASSAGNQETQYF. CDR3 sequence (DNA): TGTGCCAGCAGCGCAGGGAACCAAGAGACCCAGTACTTC.

The rearrangement links TRBV9 to TRBJ2-3; perhaps TRBD2 as D (6 bases). Germline assignment: CDR1 SGDLS and CDR2 YYNGEE. V was clipped by 2 bases and J by 1 base, with 8 bases between them. CDR3 length: 14 amino acids. CDR3 DNA sequence: TGTGCCAGCAGCGTTAGCGGACGCACAGATACGCAGTATTTT. Protein product: CASSVSGRTDTQYF.

The rearrangement uses TRBV2 and TRBJ2-7, with 11 positions matching TRBD1. CDR1 and CDR2 (germline): SNHLY, FYNNEI. CDR3 length: 14 amino acids. V was clipped by 6 bases and J by 4 bases; unmatched bases: 5. Written as DNA, the CDR3 is TGTGCCAGCAGGCCCGGGACAGGGGGGTACGAGCAGTACTTC. Its protein is CASRPGTGGYEQYF.

The genes are TRBV5-4 and TRBJ1-1; D may be TRBD1 (5 bases). Germline assignment: CDR1 SGHNT and CDR2 YYREEE (reference sequence). V lost 4 bases and J 5 bases, leaving 18 bases between the germline ends. The CDR3 loop spans 15 amino acids. This CDR3 reads CASSPNRDAGTEAFF. CDR3 sequence (DNA): TGTGCCAGCAGCCCAAACCGGGACGCGGGGACTGAAGCTTTCTTT.